This T cell receptor (beta chain) was found in a study of Graves' ophthalmopathy and Graves' hyperthyroidism. Across the study: The blood sample was drawn at first diagnosis and before any treatment. General study results and limits: Blood also harbored most expanded thyroid clonotypes above 0.001 frequency. A 13-signature model separated ophthalmopathy from stable hyperthyroidism, reaching 85% to 90% sensitivity and almost 82% specificity cross-validated.

Pregnancy or lactation, uncontrolled infections and other autoimmune diseases were grounds for excluding patients. RNA transcripts provided the template for amplifying TCR beta CDR3 regions. Second-round multiplex PCR followed a first-round RT-PCR using HTBI primers. TCRdb re-analysed the multiplex PCR reads in MiXCR, keeping a single row per CDR3 protein. The table has a few hundred thousand distinct CDR3 sequences, roughly 17% seen once. CDR1 LNHNV and CDR2 YYDKDF come from the germline V gene (reference sequence). The CDR3 is 15 amino acids. Trimming cost V 0 bases and J 3 bases, with 11 bases left between them. At least ten counts were recorded for this clonotype. Its antigen remains unknown.

The chain carries TRBV15 and TRBJ2-5; D gene unclear. The receptor comes from an adult man with Graves' ophthalmopathy. The material sequenced was peripheral blood. The CDR3 loop reads CATSRDPGREETQYF. The DNA for the CDR3 is TGTGCCACCAGCAGAGATCCCGGCCGGGAAGAGACCCAGTACTTC.